This entry features one T cell receptor (beta chain) sequence. The record originates from a study of blood T cell repertoires in COVID-19. Background on the study: Some COVID-19 samples were acute and others convalescent; all came from the United States, Italy and Spain. T cells, B-cell-depleted T cells, or PBMCs provided the cDNA or gDNA that served as material.

Original data processing: It was from reference gene primer amplification that nucleated cell counts were estimated. Generated by immunoSEQ multiplex PCR, the TCRdb table keeps only in-frame clones and is missing some. Clone size and V and J calls were adopted from that table, with D and trimming inferred from the DNA. The sample contains some 130,000 clones, 70% to 80% of which appear only once. CDR3 length: 14 amino acids. Germline values: CDR1 SNHLY, CDR2 FYNNEI. The V gene end was trimmed by 7 bases and the J gene end by 1 base; junction bases not matched to a gene: 6. What was sequenced was peripheral blood. The chain uses TRBV2 and TRBJ1-2, with TRBD1 identical over 7 bases. The sequence derives from a human donor in a cohort sampled during active COVID-19. DNA for the CDR3: TGTGCCAGCACATCGACAGGGTATAACTATGGCTACACCTTC. Translated, it gives CASTSTGYNYGYTF.